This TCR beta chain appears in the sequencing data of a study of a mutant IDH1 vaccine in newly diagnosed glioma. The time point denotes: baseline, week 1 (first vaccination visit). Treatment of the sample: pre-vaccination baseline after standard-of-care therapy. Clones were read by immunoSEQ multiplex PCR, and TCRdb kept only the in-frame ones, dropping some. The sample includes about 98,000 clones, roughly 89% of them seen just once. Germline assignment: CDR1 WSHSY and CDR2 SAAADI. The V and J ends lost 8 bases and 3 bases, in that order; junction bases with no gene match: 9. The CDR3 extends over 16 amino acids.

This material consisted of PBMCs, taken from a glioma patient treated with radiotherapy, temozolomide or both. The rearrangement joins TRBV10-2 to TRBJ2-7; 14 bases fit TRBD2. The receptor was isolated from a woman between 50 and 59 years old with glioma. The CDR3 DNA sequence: TGCGCCAGCCTCGGACTAGCGGGAGGCGGCAACTACGAGCAGTACTTC. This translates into CASLGLAGGGNYEQYF.